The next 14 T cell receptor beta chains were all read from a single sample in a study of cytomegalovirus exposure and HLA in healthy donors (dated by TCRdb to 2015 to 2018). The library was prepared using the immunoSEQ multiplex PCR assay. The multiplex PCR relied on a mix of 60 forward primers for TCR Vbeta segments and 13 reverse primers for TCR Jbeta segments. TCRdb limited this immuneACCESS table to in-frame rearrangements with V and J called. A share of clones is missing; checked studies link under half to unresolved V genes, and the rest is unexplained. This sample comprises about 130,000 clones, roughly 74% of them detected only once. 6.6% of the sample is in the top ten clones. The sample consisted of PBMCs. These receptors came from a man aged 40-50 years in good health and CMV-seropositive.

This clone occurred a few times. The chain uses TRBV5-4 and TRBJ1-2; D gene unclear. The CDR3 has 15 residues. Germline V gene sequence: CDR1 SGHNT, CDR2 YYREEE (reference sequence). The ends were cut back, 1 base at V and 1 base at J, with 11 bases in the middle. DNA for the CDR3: TGTGCCAGCAGCTTGTCCAGAGGCGGTAACTATGGCTACACCTTC. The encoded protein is CASSLSRGGNYGYTF.

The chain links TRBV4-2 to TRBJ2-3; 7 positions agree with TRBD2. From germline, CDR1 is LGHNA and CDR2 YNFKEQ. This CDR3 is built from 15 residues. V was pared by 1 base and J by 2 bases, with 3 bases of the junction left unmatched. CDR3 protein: CASSQGLADTDTQYF. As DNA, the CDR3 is TGTGCCAGCAGCCAAGGACTAGCCGACACAGATACGCAGTATTTT.

CDR3 residues: CASSLASELPDTQYF. CDR3 DNA sequence: TGTGCCAGCAGCTTAGCTTCGGAGCTCCCCGATACGCAGTATTTT. The chain recombines TRBV5-4 with TRBJ2-3; no clear D gene. V lost 2 bases and J lost 6, with 16 bases in between. CDR3 length equals 15 residues. Per germline, CDR1 SGHNT and CDR2 YYREEE (reference sequence).

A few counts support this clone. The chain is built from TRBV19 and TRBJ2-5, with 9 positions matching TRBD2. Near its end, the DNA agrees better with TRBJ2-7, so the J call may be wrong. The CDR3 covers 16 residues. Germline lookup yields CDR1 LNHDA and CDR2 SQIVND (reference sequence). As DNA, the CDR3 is TGTGCCAGTAGTATCATTGGAGCGGGGGGACCGAACGAGCAGTACTTC. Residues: CASSIIGAGGPNEQYF.

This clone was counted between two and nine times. In DNA form, the CDR3 reads TGTGCCAGCAGACTCAGGAGGGGAGGAATGGGCGAGCAGTACTTC. Translation: CASRLRRGGMGEQYF. The chain couples TRBV5-6 to TRBJ2-7; TRBD2 might be the D (6 bases). The CDR3 totals 15 residues. CDR1 and CDR2 from the germline V gene are SGHDT and YYEEEE. The germline V and J ends were trimmed by 5 bases and 6 bases, with 21 bases remaining between them.

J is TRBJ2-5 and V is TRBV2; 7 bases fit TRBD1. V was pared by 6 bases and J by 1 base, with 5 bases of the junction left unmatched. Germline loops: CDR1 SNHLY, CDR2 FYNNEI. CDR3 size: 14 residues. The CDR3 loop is CASRLTGVQETQYF. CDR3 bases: TGTGCCAGCAGACTAACAGGGGTCCAAGAGACCCAGTACTTC.

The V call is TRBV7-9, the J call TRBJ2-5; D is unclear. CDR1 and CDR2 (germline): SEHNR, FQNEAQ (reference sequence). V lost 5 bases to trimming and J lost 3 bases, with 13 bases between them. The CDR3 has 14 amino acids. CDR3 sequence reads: CASSLSRVKETQYF. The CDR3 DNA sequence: TGTGCCAGCAGCCTCTCCCGGGTCAAAGAGACCCAGTACTTC.

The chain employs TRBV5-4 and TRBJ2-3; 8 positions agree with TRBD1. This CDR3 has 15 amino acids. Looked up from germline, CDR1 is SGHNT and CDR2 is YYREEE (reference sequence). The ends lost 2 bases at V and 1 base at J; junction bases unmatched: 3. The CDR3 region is CASSLYRGGTDTQYF. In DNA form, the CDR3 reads TGTGCCAGCAGCTTATACAGGGGGGGCACAGATACGCAGTATTTT. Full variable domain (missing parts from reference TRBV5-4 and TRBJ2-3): ETGVTQSPTHLIKTRGQQVTLRCSSQSGHNTVSWYQQALGQGPQFIFQYYREEENGRGNFPPRFSGLQFPNYSSELNVNALELDDSALYLCASSLYRGGTDTQYFGPGTRLTVL.

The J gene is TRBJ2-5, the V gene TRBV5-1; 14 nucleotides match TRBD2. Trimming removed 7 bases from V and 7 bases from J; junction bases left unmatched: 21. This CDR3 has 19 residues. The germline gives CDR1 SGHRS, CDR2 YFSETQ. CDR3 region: CASPPAASSGTSGGGTQYF. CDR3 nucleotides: TGCGCCAGCCCCCCCGCCGCTAGTTCCGGGACTAGCGGGGGTGGGACCCAGTACTTC.

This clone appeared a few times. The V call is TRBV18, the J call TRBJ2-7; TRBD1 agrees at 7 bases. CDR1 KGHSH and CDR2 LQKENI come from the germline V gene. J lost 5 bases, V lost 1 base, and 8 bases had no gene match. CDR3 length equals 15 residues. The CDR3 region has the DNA TGTGCCAGCTCACCACGTGGGAAGGGGGCGGACGAGCAGTACTTC. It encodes CASSPRGKGADEQYF.

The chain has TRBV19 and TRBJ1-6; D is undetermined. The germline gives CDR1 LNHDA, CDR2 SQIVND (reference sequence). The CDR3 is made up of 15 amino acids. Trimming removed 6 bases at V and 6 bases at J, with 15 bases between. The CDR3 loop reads CASRPSGRSNSPLHF. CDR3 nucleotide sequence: TGTGCCAGTAGGCCTTCGGGGAGGAGTAATTCACCCCTCCACTTT. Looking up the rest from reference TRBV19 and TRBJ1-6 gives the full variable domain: DGGITQSPKYLFRKEGQNVTLSCEQNLNHDAMYWYRQDPGQGLRLIYYSQIVNDFQKGDIAEGYSVSREKKESFPLTVTSAQKNPTAFYLCASRPSGRSNSPLHFGNGTRLTVT.

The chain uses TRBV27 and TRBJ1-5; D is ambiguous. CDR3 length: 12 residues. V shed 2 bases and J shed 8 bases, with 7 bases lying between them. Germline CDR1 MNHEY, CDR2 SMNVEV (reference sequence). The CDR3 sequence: CASSLGGKPQHF. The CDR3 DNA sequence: TGTGCCAGCAGTTTAGGAGGGAAGCCCCAGCATTTT.

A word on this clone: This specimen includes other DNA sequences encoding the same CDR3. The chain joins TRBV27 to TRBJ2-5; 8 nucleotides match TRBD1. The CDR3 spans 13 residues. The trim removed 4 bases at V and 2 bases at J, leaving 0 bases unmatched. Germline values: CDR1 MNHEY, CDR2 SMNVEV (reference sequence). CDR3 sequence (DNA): TGTGCCAGCAGTTGGGACAGGCAAGAGACCCAGTACTTC. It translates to CASSWDRQETQYF.

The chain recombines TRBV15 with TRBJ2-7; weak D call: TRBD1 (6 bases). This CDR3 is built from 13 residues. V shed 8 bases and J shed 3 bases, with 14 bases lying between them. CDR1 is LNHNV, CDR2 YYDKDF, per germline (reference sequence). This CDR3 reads CATARDTLYEQYF. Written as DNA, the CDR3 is TGTGCCACCGCCCGGGACACCCTCTACGAGCAGTACTTC.